The 24 T cell receptor beta chains below all came from one sample that was sequenced in a study of blood T cell repertoires in COVID-19. Sequencing was performed with immunoSEQ multiplex PCR; in TCRdb, only in-frame clones are kept and a portion is missing. The sample contains about 100,000 clones, about 77% of which appear only once. Sequences were obtained from peripheral blood. The receptors come from a woman in her seventies with acute or convalescent COVID-19.

The rearrangement uses TRBV7-6 and TRBJ2-1; a weak D match, TRBD2 (5 bases). V lost 5 bases, J lost 3 bases, and 14 bases lay in between. The CDR3 runs to 15 residues. Germline V lookup: CDR1 SGHVS, CDR2 FNYEAQ. DNA for the CDR3: TGTGCCAGCAGCAGACTACCGGCCGACTACAATGAGCAGTTCTTC. It codes for CASSRLPADYNEQFF.

The gene calls are TRBV25-1 and TRBJ1-5; 9 bases line up with TRBD1. The length of the CDR3 is 17 residues. Looked up from germline, CDR1 is MGHDK and CDR2 is SYGVNS. J lost 5 bases, V lost 5 bases, and 13 bases had no gene match. The CDR3 bases are TGTGCCAGCAGTCCACCAAACGAGGGACAGGGCGATCAGCCCCAGCATTTT. Amino acids: CASSPPNEGQGDQPQHF. Full variable domain (rest looked up from reference TRBV25-1 and TRBJ1-5): EADIYQTPRYLVIGTGKKITLECSQTMGHDKMYWYQQDPGMELHLIHYSYGVNSTEKGDLSSESTVSRIRTEHFPLTLESARPSHTSQYLCASSPPNEGQGDQPQHFGDGTRLSIL.

The chain joins TRBV11-2 to TRBJ2-3; D not resolved. This CDR3 has 10 residues. The germline V and J ends were trimmed by 5 bases and 7 bases, with 4 bases remaining between them. Germline assignment: CDR1 SGHAT and CDR2 FQNNGV. Written as DNA, the CDR3 is TGTGCCAGCAGCGGCTATACGCAGTATTTT. As protein: CASSGYTQYF.

V is TRBV28 and J is TRBJ1-3, with D uncertain. The CDR3 consists of 10 residues. CDR1 and CDR2 from the germline V gene are MDHEN and SYDVKM. The V and J ends lost 9 bases and 3 bases respectively, with 3 bases between them. The CDR3 here is CASHGNTIYF. CDR3 DNA sequence: TGTGCCAGTCATGGAAACACCATATATTTT.

This sequence joins TRBV2 and TRBJ2-2, with D perhaps TRBD2 (6 bases). The CDR3 is 14 amino acids. Germline CDR1 and CDR2: SNHLY and FYNNEI. V gave up 9 bases and J gave up 3 bases, with 14 bases separating them. The CDR3 sequence: CASEGRQHTGELFF. The CDR3 region has the DNA TGTGCCAGTGAGGGGAGGCAGCACACCGGGGAGCTGTTTTTT.

The CDR3 DNA reads TGTGCCAGCAGCACGGATTTGGACAGAAGAGCGCAGTATTTT. Translation gives CASSTDLDRRAQYF. The genes are TRBV5-5 and TRBJ2-3; D might be TRBD1 (6 bases). CDR1 SGHKS and CDR2 YYEKEE come from the germline V gene (reference sequence). V was cut by 4 bases and J by 10 bases, with 19 bases left in between. This CDR3 is built from 14 residues.

The CDR3 is CASSLDGGVPTGELFF. Written as DNA, the CDR3 is TGTGCCAGCAGCTTAGACGGCGGGGTCCCCACCGGGGAGCTGTTTTTT. This chain joins TRBV7-2 and TRBJ2-2; the D gene is possibly TRBD2 (6 bases). Per the germline V gene, CDR1 is SGHTA and CDR2 is FQGNSA. Trimming shortened V by 1 base and J by 4 bases, and 13 bases separated the two germline ends. This CDR3 spans 16 amino acids.

This chain links TRBV9 with TRBJ2-1, with TRBD1 identical over 7 bases. The germline V gene has CDR1 SGDLS and CDR2 YYNGEE. The CDR3 consists of 14 residues. V shed 0 bases and J 4 bases; nucleotides not matched to a gene: 1. CDR3 protein: CASSVGQGYNEQFF. The DNA for the CDR3 is TGTGCCAGCAGCGTAGGACAGGGATACAATGAGCAGTTCTTC.

The V and J genes are TRBV5-5 and TRBJ2-4; weak D call: TRBD1 (6 bases). The CDR3 spans 15 residues. Between the trimmed V and J ends, which lost 0 bases and 6 bases, there was a span of 13 bases. From germline, CDR1 is SGHKS and CDR2 YYEKEE (reference sequence). CDR3 sequence reads: CASSLDWGQRNIQYF. The CDR3 coding sequence is TGTGCCAGCAGCTTGGACTGGGGGCAAAGAAACATTCAGTACTTC.

The V and J genes are TRBV29-1 and TRBJ1-2, with D maybe TRBD1 (6 bases). The CDR3 has 14 residues. Looked up from germline, CDR1 is SQVTM and CDR2 is ANQGSEA. Trimming removed 0 bases at V and 8 bases at J, with 16 bases between. CDR3 in DNA: TGCAGCGTTGAAGAAACCACAGGGTCGAGCGGCTACACCTTC. Translation: CSVEETTGSSGYTF.

This clone turned up a few times. The V gene is TRBV10-2, the J gene TRBJ2-2; D is undetermined. This CDR3 has 11 amino acids. CDR1 WSHSY and CDR2 SAAADI come from the germline V gene. Trimming removed 3 bases at V and 7 bases at J, with 3 bases between. CDR3 loop: CASSDGGELFF. In DNA form, the CDR3 reads TGCGCCAGCAGTGACGGCGGGGAGCTGTTTTTT.

The J gene is TRBJ1-2, the V gene TRBV4-3; perhaps TRBD1 as D (5 bases). The CDR3 has 15 residues. Germline-derived CDR1 and CDR2 are LGHNA and YSLEER. V was pared by 1 base and J by 2 bases, with 11 bases between. CDR3 loop: CASSQGSDKNYGYTF. In DNA form, the CDR3 reads TGCGCCAGCAGCCAAGGGTCGGACAAGAACTATGGCTACACCTTC.

The rearrangement joins TRBV6-5 to TRBJ2-1, with D perhaps TRBD1 (6 bases). CDR1 is MNHEY and CDR2 is SVGAGI in the germline V gene. The germline V and J ends were trimmed by 0 bases and 9 bases, with 15 bases remaining between them. The CDR3 spans 15 residues. In nucleotides, the CDR3 is TGTGCCAGCAGTTACTCGGGCCAGGGGTGGGGTGAGCAGTTCTTC. This sequence encodes CASSYSGQGWGEQFF.

The chain combines TRBV6-6 with TRBJ1-3, with 7 bases fitting TRBD1. CDR3 length: 15 residues. Germline V lookup: CDR1 MNHNY, CDR2 SVGAGI (reference sequence). V lost 11 bases, J lost 0 bases, and 10 bases stayed unmatched. CDR3 loop: CAGTTGAASGNTIYF. The DNA of the CDR3 is TGTGCCGGAACTACAGGGGCCGCCTCTGGAAACACCATATATTTT.

The CDR3: CASSQDGSGSYGYTF. The CDR3 DNA follows: TGTGCCAGCAGCCAAGATGGGTCAGGGTCCTATGGCTACACCTTC. V gene TRBV3-1 (or the pseudogene TRBV3-2) combines with J gene TRBJ1-2, with a possible D match to TRBD1 (5 bases). CDR3 length equals 15 residues. Germline V gene lookup returns CDR1 LGHDT and CDR2 YNNKEL (reference sequence). With 0 bases removed from V and 4 bases from J, the gap between germline ends came to 12 bases.

The chain recombines TRBV6-5 with TRBJ1-3; TRBD1 is a possible D gene (5 bases). The CDR3 is 14 residues long. V gave up 5 bases and J gave up 2 bases, with 10 bases separating them. CDR1 is MNHEY, CDR2 SVGAGI, per germline. The chain's CDR3 is CASSTGVPGNTIYF. For the CDR3, the DNA is TGTGCCAGCAGTACGGGGGTCCCTGGAAACACCATATATTTT.

The gene calls are TRBV7-2 and TRBJ2-4, with 7 bases lining up with TRBD2. Looked up from germline, CDR1 is SGHTA and CDR2 is FQGNSA. This CDR3 contains 14 residues. The trim removed 4 bases at V and 4 bases at J, leaving 4 bases unmatched. This CDR3 is CASSSMGGKNIQYF. The CDR3 DNA follows: TGTGCCAGCAGCTCCATGGGGGGGAAAAACATTCAGTACTTC.

The V and J genes are TRBV7-3 and TRBJ1-2; 7 nucleotides agree with TRBD1. V trimming: 5 bases; J trimming: 7 bases; junction bases outside the gene matches: 16. Germline V gene sequence: CDR1 SGHTA, CDR2 FQGTGA. The CDR3 has 16 amino acids. The CDR3: CASSLGGQSRAGGYTF. CDR3 sequence (DNA): TGTGCCAGCAGCCTTGGGGGACAGTCCCGGGCTGGTGGCTACACCTTC. The variable domain in full, with the rest retrieved from reference TRBV7-3 and TRBJ1-2, is GAGVSQTPSNKVTEKGKYVELRCDPISGHTALYWYRQSLGQGPEFLIYFQGTGAADDSGLPNDRFFAVRPEGSVSTLKIQRTERGDSAVYLCASSLGGQSRAGGYTFGSGTRLTVV.

This chain uses TRBV9 with TRBJ2-2; 11 bases agree with TRBD2. Germline V gene sequence: CDR1 SGDLS, CDR2 YYNGEE. The V gene end was trimmed by 0 bases and the J gene end by 9 bases; junction bases not matched to a gene: 4. The CDR3 is made up of 15 amino acids. CDR3 protein: CASSVELAGVRELFF. CDR3 coding DNA: TGTGCCAGCAGCGTAGAACTAGCGGGGGTTCGGGAGCTGTTTTTT.

This clone was counted between two and nine times. The V and J genes are TRBV5-1 and TRBJ1-2; TRBD1 matches at 7 bases. In germline, CDR1 is SGHRS, CDR2 YFSETQ. The V and J ends lost 2 bases and 6 bases, in that order; junction bases with no gene match: 4. The CDR3 consists of 13 residues. This chain's CDR3 is CASSLGDRDGYTF. The DNA of the CDR3 is TGCGCCAGCAGCTTAGGAGACAGGGATGGCTACACCTTC.

A few counts support this clone. This chain connects TRBV20-1 to TRBJ1-1; a weak D match, TRBD1 (5 bases). Trimming pared 5 bases from V and 8 bases from J, leaving 9 bases between. This CDR3 spans 10 amino acids. CDR1 and CDR2 from the germline V gene are DFQATT and SNEGSKA (reference sequence). The CDR3 region has the DNA TGCAGTGCTCTCCCAGGGGAAGCTTTCTTT. This encodes CSALPGEAFF.

The CDR3 region is CAWSADTSNQPQHF. The CDR3 nucleotides read TGTGCCTGGAGTGCGGACACTAGCAATCAGCCCCAGCATTTT. The rearrangement uses TRBV30 and TRBJ1-5, with D perhaps TRBD1 (5 bases). The CDR3 contains 14 residues. The V end lost 1 base, the J end lost 0 bases, and 7 bases lay between the germline ends. Germline loops: CDR1 GTSNPN, CDR2 SVGIG (reference sequence).

V and J are TRBV19 and TRBJ2-1; D is possibly TRBD1 (5 bases). This CDR3 has 16 amino acids. Germline V gene data show CDR1 as LNHDA and CDR2 as SQIVND (reference sequence). Trimming stripped 5 bases from V and 4 bases from J, with 18 bases between. The CDR3 loop is CASSENRYLGYNEQFF. In DNA, the CDR3 is TGTGCCAGTAGTGAAAACAGGTACCTCGGGTACAATGAGCAGTTCTTC.

The chain recombines TRBV5-1 with TRBJ1-4, with 7 nucleotides matching TRBD1. This CDR3 comprises 16 residues. Germline values: CDR1 SGHRS, CDR2 YFSETQ. With 3 bases clipped from V and 5 bases from J, the junction kept 10 bases outside the gene matches. The CDR3 region is CASSSSSGGWNEKLFF. CDR3 DNA: TGCGCCAGCAGCTCTTCCTCAGGGGGGTGGAATGAAAAACTGTTTTTT.